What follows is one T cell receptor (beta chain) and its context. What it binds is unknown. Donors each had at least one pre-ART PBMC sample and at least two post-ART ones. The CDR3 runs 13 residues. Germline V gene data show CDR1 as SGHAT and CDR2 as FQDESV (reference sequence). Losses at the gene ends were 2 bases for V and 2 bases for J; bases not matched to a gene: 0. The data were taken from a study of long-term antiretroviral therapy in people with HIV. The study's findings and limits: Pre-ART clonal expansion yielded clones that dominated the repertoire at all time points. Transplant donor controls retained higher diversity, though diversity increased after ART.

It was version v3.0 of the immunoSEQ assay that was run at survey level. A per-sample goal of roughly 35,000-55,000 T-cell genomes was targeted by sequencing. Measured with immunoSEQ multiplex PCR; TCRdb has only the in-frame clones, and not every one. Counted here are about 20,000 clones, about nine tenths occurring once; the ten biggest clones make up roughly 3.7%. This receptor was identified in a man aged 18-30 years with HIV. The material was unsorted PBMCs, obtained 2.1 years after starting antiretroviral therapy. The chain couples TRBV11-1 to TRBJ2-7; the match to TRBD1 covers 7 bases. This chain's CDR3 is CASSLTGAYEQYF. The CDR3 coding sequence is TGTGCCAGCAGCTTAACAGGGGCCTACGAGCAGTACTTC.